This T cell receptor beta chain was captured by sequencing in a study of identical twins (dated by TCRdb to 2016 to 2017). Some background on the complete study: TCR alpha and beta repertoires from monozygotic twins, unrelated adults of various ages and cord blood were deep-sequenced to test whether fetal clonotypes persist. To rule out contamination, the twin experiments were replicated at different times with different library preparation protocols. The paper's findings and limits, for the study overall: Compared with coincidental sharing between unrelated individuals, an excess of low generation-probability sequences was observed among out-of-frame TCR alpha sequences shared between twins. Invariant T cells such as MAIT and iNKT could partly confound zero-insertion analyses, though diverse VJ usage argued against this for most clonotypes. Abundant cord blood beta clonotypes carried fewer insertions; young adult naive repertoires showed a weaker similar trend, while memory repertoires showed none. Recombination models systematically underestimated out-of-frame TCR alpha sharing in monozygotic twins but agreed with sharing between unrelated individuals. Because the same donors could not be followed over many years, the conclusions relied on cross-sectional statistical analysis. Excess twin sharing in beta out-of-frame sequences was weaker because fewer shared sequences lowered the signal-to-noise ratio.

The library was produced with 5' RACE. Sequencing was performed on an Illumina HiSeq 2000. Template switching introduced a universal primer binding site; the final cDNA contained a unique molecular identifier, enabling accurate counting of TCR cDNA molecules. Specific primers in the conserved constant-segment region were used to synthesize first-strand cDNA for TCR alpha and beta chains. To control for contamination, each cDNA library was double barcoded with a SMART-Mk sample barcode plus Illumina barcodes. TruSeq adapter sequences and Illumina sample barcodes were added in two successive PCR steps. TCR alpha and beta cDNA libraries were sequenced on the Illumina HiSeq platform with custom primers. The original methods were these. Raw reads were processed with MiGEC to extract unique molecular identifiers, and MiXCR was used to determine CDR3 positions. Recombination models were inferred per individual with the repgenHMM and IGoR tools using an EM algorithm. The tcR package in R was used for shared clonotype analysis, with sharing normalized by the product of cloneset sizes. Out-of-frame nonproductive sequences were analyzed to study raw recombination free of thymic and clonal selection effects. Using fastp at Q25 and MiXCR, TCRdb reprocessed the public reads and kept productive beta chains. When rows share a CDR3 protein, they turn into one entry using the most common DNA and genes. TCRdb, not the authors, supplied the V and J calls. The sample profile shows 200,000 to 250,000 distinct CDR3 sequences; roughly 13% of them were found once. The ten largest make up 4% of the sample.

In regard to this clonotype: Its antigen is not yet known. Per-nucleotide qualities are absent, and no much larger clonotype sits a single base away.

From a lookup of the germline V gene, CDR1 and CDR2 are MRHNA and SNTAGT. The CDR3 runs 18 residues from the cysteine to the phenylalanine. This entry keeps only the CDR3 DNA: 54 bases, framed from base 1. V lost 0 bases and J lost 2 bases; the stretch between them is 18 bases long. Every donor was a healthy Caucasian. Three pairs of female monozygotic twins, all aged about 18 to 30 years, were included in the twin cohort. Using Miltenyi CD45RO+ enrichment and human naive T-cell isolation kits, memory (CD45RO+) and naive T cells were isolated from PBMC. These same data were also listed under a study on yellow fever vaccine responses in identical twins. As noted in the second study: The T cell response to vaccination in identical twins was reported by the authors to appear partly convergent and partly personalized. The study precisely tracked vaccine-responding T cell clones in identical twins.

This clonotype was sampled from a woman younger than 35 in good health. The rearrangement combines TRBV6-4 with TRBJ2-3; possibly the D gene is TRBD2, per 5 matching bases. Sequencing was performed on memory (CD45RO+) T cells sorted from blood. Explained via the paper, the cell subset or site label denotes: CD45RO+ enriched T cells. This receptor has the CDR3 CASSDSGTTSFSTDTQYF. The sequenced DNA is TGTGCCAGCAGTGACTCGGGAACCACTAGTTTTTCCACAGATACGCAGTATTTT.